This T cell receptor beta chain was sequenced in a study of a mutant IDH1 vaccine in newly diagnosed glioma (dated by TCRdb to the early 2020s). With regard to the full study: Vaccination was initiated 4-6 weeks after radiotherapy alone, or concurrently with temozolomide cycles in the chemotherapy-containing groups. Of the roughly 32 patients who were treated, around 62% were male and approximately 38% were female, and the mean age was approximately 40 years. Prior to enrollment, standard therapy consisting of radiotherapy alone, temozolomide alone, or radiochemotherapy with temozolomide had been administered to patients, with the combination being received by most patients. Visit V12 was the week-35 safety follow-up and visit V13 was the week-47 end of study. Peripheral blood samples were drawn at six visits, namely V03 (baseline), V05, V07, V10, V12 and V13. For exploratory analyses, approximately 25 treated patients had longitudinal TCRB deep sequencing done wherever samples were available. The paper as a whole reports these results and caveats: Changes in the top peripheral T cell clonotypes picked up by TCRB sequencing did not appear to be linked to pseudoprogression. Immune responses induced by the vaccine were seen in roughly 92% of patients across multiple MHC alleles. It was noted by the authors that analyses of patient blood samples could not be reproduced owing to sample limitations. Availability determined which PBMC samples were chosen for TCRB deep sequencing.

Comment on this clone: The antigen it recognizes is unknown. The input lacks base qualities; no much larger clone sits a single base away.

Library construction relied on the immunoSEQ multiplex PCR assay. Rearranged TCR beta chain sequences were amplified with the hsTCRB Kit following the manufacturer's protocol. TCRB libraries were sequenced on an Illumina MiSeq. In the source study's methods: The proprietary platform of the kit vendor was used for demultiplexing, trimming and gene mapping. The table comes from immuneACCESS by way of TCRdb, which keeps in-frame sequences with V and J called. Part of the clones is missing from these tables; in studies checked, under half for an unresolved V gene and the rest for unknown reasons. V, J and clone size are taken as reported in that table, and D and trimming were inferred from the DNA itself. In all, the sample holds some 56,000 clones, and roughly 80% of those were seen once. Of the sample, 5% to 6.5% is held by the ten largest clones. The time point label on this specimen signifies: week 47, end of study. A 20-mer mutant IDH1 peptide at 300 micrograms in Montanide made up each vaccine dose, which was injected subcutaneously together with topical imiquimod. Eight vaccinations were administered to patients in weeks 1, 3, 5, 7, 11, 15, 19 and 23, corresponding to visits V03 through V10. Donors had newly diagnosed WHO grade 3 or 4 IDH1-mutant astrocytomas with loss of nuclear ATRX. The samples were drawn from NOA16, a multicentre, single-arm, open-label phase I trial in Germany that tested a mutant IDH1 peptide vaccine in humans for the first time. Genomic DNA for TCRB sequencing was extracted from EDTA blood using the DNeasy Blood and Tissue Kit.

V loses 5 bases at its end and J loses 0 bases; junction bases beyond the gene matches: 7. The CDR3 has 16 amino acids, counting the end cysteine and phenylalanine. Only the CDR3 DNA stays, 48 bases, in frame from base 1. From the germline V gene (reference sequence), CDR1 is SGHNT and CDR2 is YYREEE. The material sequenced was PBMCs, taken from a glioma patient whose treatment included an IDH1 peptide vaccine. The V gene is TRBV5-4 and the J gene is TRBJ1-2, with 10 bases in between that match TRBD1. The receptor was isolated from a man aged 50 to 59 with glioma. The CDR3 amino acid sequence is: CASSPTGGASNYGYTF. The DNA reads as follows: TGTGCCAGCAGTCCGACAGGGGGCGCGTCTAACTATGGCTACACCTTC.